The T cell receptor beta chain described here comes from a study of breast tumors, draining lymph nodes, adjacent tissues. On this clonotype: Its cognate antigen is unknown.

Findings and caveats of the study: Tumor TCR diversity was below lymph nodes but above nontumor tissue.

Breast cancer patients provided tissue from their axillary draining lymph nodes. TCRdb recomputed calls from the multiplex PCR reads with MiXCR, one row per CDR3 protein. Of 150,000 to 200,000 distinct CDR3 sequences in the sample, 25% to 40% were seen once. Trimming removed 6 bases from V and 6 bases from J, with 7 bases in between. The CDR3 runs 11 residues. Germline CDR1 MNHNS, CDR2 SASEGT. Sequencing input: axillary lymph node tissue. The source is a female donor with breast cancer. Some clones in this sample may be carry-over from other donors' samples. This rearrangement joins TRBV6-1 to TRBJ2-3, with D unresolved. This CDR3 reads CASSEPDTQYF. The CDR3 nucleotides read TGTGCCAGCAGCGAGCCGGATACGCAGTATTTT.